Sequencing of this T cell receptor beta chain was carried out in a study of molecular identifiers for immune sequencing clone quantification. Overall study context: Replicates split RNA from roughly 21,000 or 96,000 naive CD8 cells five ways, and the researchers sequenced four portions. Study-wide results and limits: Over 99% of CMV-specific effector molecules, but under 1% of naive ones, were in clones above 20 copies.

Using a CD8+CD4-CCR7+CD45RA+ phenotype, naive CD8 T cells were sorted. CDR1 and CDR2 (germline): DFQATT, SNEGSKA (reference sequence). Unmatched junction bases numbered 5, after V lost 5 bases and J lost 10 bases. This CDR3 has 12 residues. TCRdb reanalysed the PCR reads using MiXCR and keeps one entry per CDR3 protein. The sample has fewer than 75,000 distinct CDR3 sequences; around 17% are singletons. In the case of this clonotype: Its antigen is as yet unknown.

The sequence was obtained from a human donor in good health. Some libraries in this study had Jurkat cell RNA spiked in. The chain uses TRBV20-1 and TRBJ1-6, with 7 bases matching TRBD1. The sample comprised naive CD8+ T cells from blood, with Jurkat cell RNA spiked in. Indicated subset: FACS-sorted CD8+CD4-CCR7+CD45RA+ naive T cells. The chain's CDR3 is CSAQTGTSPLHF. In DNA, the CDR3 is TGCAGTGCTCAGACAGGGACCTCACCCCTCCACTTT.